These 22 T cell receptor beta chains share one sample of origin, sequenced in a study of blood T cell repertoires in COVID-19. TCRdb's copy holds only in-frame clones and misses some; the assay was immunoSEQ multiplex PCR. The sample contains about 240,000 clones, 87% of which appear only once. Input material: peripheral blood. These TCRs come from a man in his fifties or sixties who had recovered from COVID-19.

The chain's CDR3 is CSGYTGTGGAGYTF. Here the CDR3 DNA reads TGCAGCGGGTACACCGGGACAGGGGGCGCGGGCTACACCTTC. The V and J genes are TRBV29-1 and TRBJ1-2, with TRBD1 matching 12 bases. The CDR3 totals 14 residues. V lost 7 bases and J lost 8; bases outside the gene matches: 11. Germline CDR1 is SQVTM and CDR2 is ANQGSEA.

V usage is TRBV5-1 and J usage is TRBJ2-3; D gene ambiguous. This CDR3 spans 12 amino acids. Germline CDR1 is SGHRS and CDR2 is YFSETQ. Trimming took off 4 bases at V and 2 bases at J, with 5 bases between the two ends. Here the CDR3 DNA reads TGCGCCAGCAGCCCAAACACAGATACGCAGTATTTT. This encodes CASSPNTDTQYF.

The J gene is TRBJ1-5, the V gene TRBV27; perhaps TRBD1 as D (5 bases). Per the germline V gene, CDR1 is MNHEY and CDR2 is SMNVEV (reference sequence). CDR3 length equals 14 residues. Between the trimmed V and J ends, which lost 3 bases and 6 bases, there was a span of 12 bases. This CDR3 is CASSLSGKAQPQHF. In DNA form, the CDR3 reads TGTGCCAGCAGTTTGTCAGGGAAGGCTCAGCCCCAGCATTTT.

The rearrangement uses TRBV5-1 and TRBJ2-7, with TRBD1 matching 8 bases. V was clipped by 3 bases and J by 2 bases; unmatched bases: 1. This CDR3 has 13 amino acids. CDR1 SGHRS and CDR2 YFSETQ come from the germline V gene. The DNA of the CDR3 is TGCGCCAGCAGCTGGACAGGGACCTACGAGCAGTACTTC. Translated: CASSWTGTYEQYF.

The chain is built from TRBV6-5 and TRBJ2-3; D unresolved. The CDR3 has 13 residues. V was pared by 7 bases and J by 3 bases, with 11 bases between. Germline-derived CDR1 and CDR2 are MNHEY and SVGAGI. The CDR3 nucleotides read TGTGCCAGCACCACGGGTCGTACAGATACGCAGTATTTT. It is translated as CASTTGRTDTQYF.

This rearrangement joins TRBV5-1 to TRBJ2-1; TRBD1 aligns across 8 bases. The trim removed 1 base at V and 7 bases at J, leaving 4 bases unmatched. This CDR3 is built from 14 residues. Germline V gives CDR1 SGHRS, CDR2 YFSETQ. The CDR3 sequence: CASSLWTGLNEQFF. CDR3 DNA: TGCGCCAGCAGCTTGTGGACAGGGTTAAATGAGCAGTTCTTC.

J is TRBJ1-2 and V is TRBV6-1; D remains ambiguous. Germline V lookup: CDR1 MNHNS, CDR2 SASEGT. The CDR3 has 16 amino acids. Between the trimmed V and J ends, which lost 2 bases and 4 bases, there was a span of 17 bases. The CDR3 DNA is TGTGCCAGCAGTGAATATTTGGCGGCAGGAGGCTATGGCTACACCTTC. This translates into CASSEYLAAGGYGYTF.

This clone was detected only once. The rearrangement links TRBV5-1 to TRBJ1-4; tentatively, D is TRBD1 (5 bases). Germline-derived CDR1 and CDR2 are SGHRS and YFSETQ. CDR3 length equals 14 residues. Trimming shortened V by 0 bases and J by 5 bases, and 8 bases separated the two germline ends. The CDR3 nucleotides are TGCGCCAGCAGCTTGGAGGGGTGGAATGAAAAACTGTTTTTT. Translating gives CASSLEGWNEKLFF.

The V call is TRBV18, the J call TRBJ2-7; maybe TRBD1 (6 bases). From germline, CDR1 is KGHSH and CDR2 LQKENI. The V and J ends lost 0 bases and 4 bases respectively, with 13 bases between them. The CDR3 covers 15 residues. CDR3 nucleotide sequence: TGTGCCAGCTCACCACCTGCAGGGGTTTTATACGAGCAGTACTTC. It encodes CASSPPAGVLYEQYF.

This chain links TRBV12-3 or TRBV12-4 with TRBJ1-1; D uncertain. The CDR3 has 13 amino acids. Trimming pared 6 bases from V and 1 base from J, leaving 9 bases between. The CDR3 loop is CASRYLSNTEAFF. Here the CDR3 DNA reads TGTGCCAGCAGGTATTTATCGAACACTGAAGCTTTCTTT.

The V and J genes are TRBV18 and TRBJ2-1, with 9 bases lining up with TRBD1. J was trimmed by 10 bases and V by 2 bases; bases with no gene match: 9. Germline V gives CDR1 KGHSH, CDR2 LQKENI. The CDR3 totals 15 residues. Written as DNA, the CDR3 is TGTGCCAGCTCACCATCGATGGGACAGGGAGAAGAGCAGTTCTTC. This sequence encodes CASSPSMGQGEEQFF.

The chain carries TRBV7-9 and TRBJ2-5, with 7 positions matching TRBD2. This CDR3 region has 16 residues. After removal of 4 bases from V and 6 bases from J, the junction contained 14 bases not matched to a gene. The germline CDR1 and CDR2 sequences are SEHNR and FQNEAQ (reference sequence). In nucleotides, the CDR3 is TGTGCCAGCAGCTCTCCGGGGGGTACGATTGGGCAGACCCAGTACTTC. Its protein product is CASSSPGGTIGQTQYF.

The chain uses TRBV5-5 and TRBJ1-4; D is ambiguous. Germline V CDR1 and CDR2: SGHKS, YYEKEE (reference sequence). V was cut by 2 bases and J by 3 bases, with 11 bases left in between. The length of the CDR3 is 15 residues. The DNA for the CDR3 is TGTGCCAGCAGCTTAGCCGGGAACCCTAATGAAAAACTGTTTTTT. Translation gives CASSLAGNPNEKLFF.

The chain has TRBV5-5 and TRBJ1-1, with D maybe TRBD1 (6 bases). Germline V gene sequence: CDR1 SGHKS, CDR2 YYEKEE (reference sequence). CDR3 size: 13 residues. Trimming removed 3 bases at V and 3 bases at J, with 9 bases between. CDR3 nucleotides: TGTGCCAGCAGCTGGACAGCCGACACTGAAGCTTTCTTT. Its protein product is CASSWTADTEAFF.

J is TRBJ2-1 and V is TRBV18; 10 bases align to TRBD1. The V segment lost 1 base and the J segment 7 bases; nucleotides outside the gene matches: 4. The germline V gene encodes CDR1 KGHSH and CDR2 LQKENI. The CDR3 has 15 amino acids. In DNA form, the CDR3 reads TGTGCCAGCTCACCACGGACAGGGGGTCTAAATGAGCAGTTCTTC. It codes for CASSPRTGGLNEQFF.

The chain has TRBV9 and TRBJ1-6; D may be TRBD1 (5 bases). CDR1 SGDLS and CDR2 YYNGEE come from the germline V gene. This CDR3 contains 14 residues. Trimming removed 2 bases at V and 10 bases at J, with 13 bases between. For the CDR3, the DNA is TGTGCCAGCAGCGTTTACAGGAGCGACTCACCCCTCCACTTT. Translated, it gives CASSVYRSDSPLHF.

Only a few counts were recorded for this clone. V usage is TRBV10-3 and J usage is TRBJ1-6; the match to TRBD1 covers 9 bases. Germline V gene lookup returns CDR1 ENHRY and CDR2 SYGVKD. Germline trimming cut 2 bases from V and 5 bases from J; bases unmatched to any gene: 7. The CDR3 has 17 amino acids. The DNA for the CDR3 is TGTGCCATCAGTGAGACCCGGACAGGGGCGAATAATTCACCCCTCCACTTT. Translating it yields CAISETRTGANNSPLHF.

The chain employs TRBV5-5 and TRBJ1-5; 11 nucleotides match TRBD1. Losses at the gene ends were 4 bases for V and 7 bases for J; bases not matched to a gene: 7. Germline V CDR1 and CDR2: SGHKS, YYEKEE (reference sequence). CDR3 size: 15 residues. CDR3 nucleotides: TGTGCCAGCAGCCGGGACAGGGGGATAGGGCAGCCCCAGCATTTT. This translates into CASSRDRGIGQPQHF.

V and J are TRBV2 and TRBJ2-4; TRBD1 matches 7 bases. The CDR3 consists of 14 residues. Unmatched junction bases numbered 4, after V lost 4 bases and J lost 4 bases. The germline V gene encodes CDR1 SNHLY and CDR2 FYNNEI. CDR3 in DNA: TGTGCCAGCAGTGTCTTGGGACAGAAAAACATTCAGTACTTC. Translation gives CASSVLGQKNIQYF.

This chain uses TRBV28 with TRBJ1-2; 9 nucleotides match TRBD1. Per germline, CDR1 MDHEN and CDR2 SYDVKM. The CDR3 contains 16 residues. The V segment lost 10 bases and the J segment 4 bases; nucleotides outside the gene matches: 16. The CDR3 sequence is CATFPGQGPTPYGYTF. The CDR3 DNA reads TGTGCCACGTTCCCGGGACAGGGACCGACACCCTATGGCTACACCTTC.

V is TRBV5-1 and J is TRBJ2-2, with TRBD2 identical over 13 bases. V trimming: 4 bases; J trimming: 5 bases; junction bases outside the gene matches: 14. The CDR3 covers 19 residues. The germline V gene has CDR1 SGHRS and CDR2 YFSETQ. The DNA for the CDR3 is TGCGCCAGCAGCACCAGTCTACTAGCGGGGGGGCGTAGTACCGGGGAGCTGTTTTTT. The encoded protein is CASSTSLLAGGRSTGELFF.

The J gene is TRBJ2-1, the V gene TRBV12-3 or TRBV12-4; D perhaps matches TRBD1 (6 bases). V shed 6 bases and J shed 7 bases, with 10 bases lying between them. This CDR3 is 12 amino acids long. CDR3 protein: CASSLTGNEQFF. The CDR3 DNA reads TGTGCCAGCAGCCTCACAGGGAATGAGCAGTTCTTC.